This T cell receptor beta chain was observed in a study of blood T cell repertoires in COVID-19. Whole-study context: Spain, Italy and the United States supplied samples that represented acute and convalescent COVID-19. T cells, B-cell-depleted T cells, or PBMCs provided the cDNA or gDNA that served as material.

Per the original data handling: How many nucleated cells were present was estimated from reference gene primer amplification. TCRdb's table, derived via immunoSEQ multiplex PCR, lists solely in-frame clones and lacks some. V, J and clone size are those of that table, while D and trimming were read from the DNA. The sample contains over 250,000 clones, about 83% of which appear only once. The source is a woman in her fifties or sixties who had recovered from COVID-19. The sample was peripheral blood.

CDR3 protein: CASSQDQATNEKLFF. CDR3 DNA sequence: TGCGCCAGCAGCCAAGATCAGGCAACTAATGAAAAACTGTTTTTT. The V and J genes are TRBV4-3 and TRBJ1-4; D is unclear. Trimming pared 0 bases from V and 0 bases from J, leaving 5 bases between. The length of the CDR3 is 15 residues. Germline assignment: CDR1 LGHNA and CDR2 YSLEER.